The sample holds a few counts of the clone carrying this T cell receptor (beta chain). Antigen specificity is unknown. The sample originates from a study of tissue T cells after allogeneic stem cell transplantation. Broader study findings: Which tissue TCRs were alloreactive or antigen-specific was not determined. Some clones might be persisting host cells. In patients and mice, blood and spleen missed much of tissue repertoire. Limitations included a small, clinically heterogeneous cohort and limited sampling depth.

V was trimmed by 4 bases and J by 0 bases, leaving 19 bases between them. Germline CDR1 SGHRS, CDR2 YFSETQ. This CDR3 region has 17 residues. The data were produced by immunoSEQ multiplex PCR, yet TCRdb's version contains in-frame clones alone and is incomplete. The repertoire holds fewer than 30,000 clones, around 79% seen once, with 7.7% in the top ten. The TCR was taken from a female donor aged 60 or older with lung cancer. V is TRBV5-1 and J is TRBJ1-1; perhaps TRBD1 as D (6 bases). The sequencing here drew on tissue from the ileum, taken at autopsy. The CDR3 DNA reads TGCGCCAGCAGCCCCGGTGGGGGCAGGCCTATGAACACTGAAGCTTTCTTT. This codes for CASSPGGGRPMNTEAFF.